One sample yielded the 2 T cell receptor beta chains listed below, sequenced in a study of regulatory T cells in long-lasting Graves disease. Time point indicated: persistent/refractory GD, antithyroid drugs over 5 years with positive TRAb. PBMC RNA served as the TCR library source. Arm-PCR of CDR3 regions with iRepertoire HTBI primers generated TCR beta libraries. Using its own MiXCR run on the multiplex PCR reads, TCRdb lists one record per CDR3 protein. Of roughly 300,000 distinct CDR3 sequences in the sample, around 20% are singletons; the top ten hold just under 30%. Sample: peripheral blood mononuclear cells (PBMCs), taken when the disease was refractory, from a patient treated with antithyroid drugs. These receptors originate from a female donor with Graves disease.

The chain carries TRBV19 and TRBJ1-2, with TRBD1 matching 7 bases. Germline values: CDR1 LNHDA, CDR2 SQIVND (reference sequence). CDR3 size: 13 residues. The V and J ends lost 5 bases and 8 bases, in that order; junction bases with no gene match: 8. The CDR3 reads CASSYRGLEGYTF. CDR3 DNA: TGTGCCAGTAGTTACAGGGGACTGGAAGGCTACACCTTC. Variable domain in full (rest from reference TRBV19 and TRBJ1-2): DGGITQSPKYLFRKEGQNVTLSCEQNLNHDAMYWYRQDPGQGLRLIYYSQIVNDFQKGDIAEGYSVSREKKESFPLTVTSAQKNPTAFYLCASSYRGLEGYTFGSGTRLTVV.

This clonotype came up many times. The rearrangement links TRBV12-5 to TRBJ2-5, with a weak D call TRBD1 (5 bases). Germline V gene data show CDR1 as LGHNT and CDR2 as FRNRAP. Trimming left V 4 bases short and J 4 bases short, with 16 bases between. CDR3 length: 15 residues. CDR3 nucleotides: TGTGCTAGTGGTTCCCTGTCAGGGAATTTAGAGACCCAGTACTTC. Residues: CASGSLSGNLETQYF. The full variable domain, with the rest looked up from reference TRBV12-5 and TRBJ2-5, is DARVTQTPRHKVTEMGQEVTMRCQPILGHNTVFWYRQTMMQGLELLAYFRNRAPLDDSGMPKDRFSAEMPDATLATLKIQPSEPRDSAVYFCASGSLSGNLETQYFGPGTRLLVL.